A few counts support the clone carrying this T cell receptor beta chain. Its antigen is currently unknown. TCR beta cDNA libraries included unique molecular identifiers. There were about 1 to 10 million T cells, and roughly 0.5 million cDNA molecules came from them. Each CDR3 protein is one row after TCRdb ran MiXCR on the PCR reads. This table has approximately 730,000 distinct CDR3 sequences, roughly 27% appearing once. This sample is drawn from a study of post-analysis software for immune sequencing data. General observations from the study: The normalized Chao1 diversity of multiple sclerosis patients was significantly lower than that of controls. Patients showed TRBV5-6, TRBV5-1 and TRBV20-1 among five TRBV segments more frequent than in controls. F measure clustering grouped samples strongly by preparation batch.

Looked up from germline, CDR1 is MNHEY and CDR2 is SVGAGI. The junction had 11 bases not matched to a gene; V was cut back by 6 bases and J by 4 bases. The CDR3 spans 16 residues. The TCR sequence derives from a girl aged 10-17 years with multiple sclerosis. The chain has TRBV6-5 and TRBJ2-3, with 9 bases matching TRBD1. Sample: blood. The CDR3 DNA sequence: TGTGCCAGCAGCCTCCTATTCACAGGGGGCGCAGATACGCAGTATTTT. It encodes CASSLLFTGGADTQYF.